This T cell receptor (beta chain) derives from a study of CD8 T cells in ankylosing spondylitis. Germline trimming cut 6 bases from V and 4 bases from J; bases unmatched to any gene: 12. The CDR3 runs to 16 residues. This clonotype was observed many times. Its antigen is unknown. Study-level points and caveats: Within matched ankylosing spondylitis synovial fluid, disease-linked clones were reportedly significantly enriched.

With molecular barcodes, quantitative 5'-RACE was used to make the TCR beta libraries. TCRdb itself ran the 5' RACE reads through MiXCR, one entry per CDR3 protein. The sample yields approximately 88,000 distinct CDR3 sequences, roughly 10% seen once. The chain recombines TRBV12-3 or TRBV12-4 with TRBJ1-5; 7 bases fit TRBD1. The receptor comes from a male donor with ankylosing spondylitis or in good health (not recorded which). Sequences were obtained from blood, either unsorted or a sorted T cell fraction (not recorded which). In DNA form, the CDR3 reads TGTGCCAGCAGACAAAGACAGGGTCGGGGAAATCAGCCCCAGCATTTT. Protein sequence: CASRQRQGRGNQPQHF.